A single T cell receptor (beta chain) is shown here with its context. In patients chosen for sequencing, flow cytometry had shown CD8+CD57+ cell expansion. The entry originates in a study of CD8+CD57+ T cells in acquired aplastic anemia. TCR beta VDJ and CDR3 were profiled, and genomic DNA was the template. TCRdb called the reads again in MiXCR, with one record for every CDR3 protein. The sample lists 150,000 to 200,000 distinct CDR3 sequences, over 40% occurring once. The TCR sequence derives from a human donor with aplastic anemia. The sequencing input was sorted CD4+, CD8+, or CD8+CD57+ T cells (not recorded which) from PBMCs.

In nucleotides, the CDR3 is TGTGCCACCAGTGATGCGGCACAGGGATCAAATGAGCAGTTCTTC. This codes for CATSDAAQGSNEQFF. The chain joins TRBV24-1 to TRBJ2-7; D is possibly TRBD1 (6 bases). The DNA matches TRBJ2-1 better at its end, which makes the J call doubtful. This CDR3 has 15 amino acids. Per germline, CDR1 KGHDR and CDR2 SFDVKD.